A single T cell receptor (beta chain) is shown here with its context. The antigen is not known. Clones were read by immunoSEQ multiplex PCR, and TCRdb kept only the in-frame ones, dropping some. Among approximately 97,000 clones listed, around 82% were seen once. This sample is drawn from a study of radiotherapy plus CTLA-4 blockade in lung cancer. Study information: Disease control was present in more than 25% of patients, and objective responses in around 20%. Notes on the study in general: The authors reported that early blood T cell clone dynamics, with interferon-beta, best predicted response.

Sequenced here: peripheral blood, sampled from a patient treated with radiotherapy plus ipilimumab. This sequence originates from a human donor with non-small cell lung cancer who had stable disease on radiotherapy plus ipilimumab.

Here the CDR3 reads CASSTLAGVTDTQYF. The CDR3 DNA reads TGTGCCAGCAGCACTCTAGCGGGGGTAACAGATACGCAGTATTTT. The chain joins TRBV2 to TRBJ2-3; TRBD2 aligns across 10 bases. In germline, CDR1 is SNHLY, CDR2 FYNNEI. The V and J ends lost 6 bases and 3 bases, in that order; junction bases with no gene match: 6. The CDR3 is made up of 15 amino acids. Based on the CDR3 plus reference TRBV2 and TRBJ2-3, the full variable domain is EPEVTQTPSHQVTQMGQEVILRCVPISNHLYFYWYRQILGQKVEFLVSFYNNEISEKSEIFDDQFSVERPDGSNFTLKIRSTKLEDSAMYFCASSTLAGVTDTQYFGPGTRLTVL.